This T cell receptor beta chain was profiled in a study of cytomegalovirus exposure and HLA in healthy donors. Germline V gene sequence: CDR1 MDHEN, CDR2 SYDVKM. This CDR3 has 13 residues. Trimming took 5 bases from V and 8 from J; bases not matched to a gene: 7. At sampling all donors were nominally healthy, likely with unrecorded immune exposures. The PCR made use of 60 Vbeta and 13 Jbeta primers. Using immunoSEQ multiplex PCR, the repertoire was profiled, and TCRdb retains in-frame clones only, with some absent. The sample contains about 200,000 clones, around nine tenths of which appear only once. Comment on this clone: What it binds is unknown.

Regarding the study as a whole: Later analysis suggested most CMV-associated TCR beta chains were HLA-restricted. Three of the chains that were CMV-associated were confirmed in vitro to be specific for CMV antigens. The study listed some 160 cytomegalovirus-associated TCR beta chains.

The chain carries TRBV28 and TRBJ1-2; 8 bases fit TRBD1. This sequence originates from a woman aged 25 to 45 in good health and CMV-seronegative. Sequenced sample: PBMCs. CDR3 bases: TGTGCCAGCAGTCCGCGACAGGGGTACGGCTACACCTTC. Translated: CASSPRQGYGYTF.